This is a list of T cell receptor beta chains from one sample in a study of cytotoxic CD8 clonotypes in ibrutinib-treated CLL. The data were produced by immunoSEQ multiplex PCR, yet TCRdb's version contains in-frame clones alone and is incomplete. The table shows 150,000 to 200,000 clones, with 55% to 85% occurring only once. Source: PBMCs, taken after 24 months of ibrutinib treatment. The source is a human donor with chronic lymphocytic leukemia. The CDR3 runs from the conserved cysteine through the conserved F or W. Fields, in order: V gene, J gene, clone size, D gene, CDR3 DNA, CDR3 protein. The D gene is left open where the match is weak. Some rows mark clone size as missing; the rest say once, few, many or name a class of expanded clone.

TRBV4-1	TRBJ2-7	-	-	TGCGCCAGCAGCCAAGAACGTTTCACCGCCGAGCAGTACTTC	CASSQERFTAEQYF
TRBV10-3	TRBJ2-3	few	-	TGTGCCATCAGGGGAGGCAGTCGAGATACGCAGTATTTT	CAIRGGSRDTQYF
TRBV18	TRBJ2-7	-	TRBD1	TGTGCCAGCTCACCACCGGGCAGGGGGCTCTACGAGCAGTACTTC	CASSPPGRGLYEQYF
TRBV7-3	TRBJ2-7	-	-	TGTGCCAGCAGCCCACAGGGGGGGTACGAGCAGTACTTC	CASSPQGGYEQYF
TRBV5-1	TRBJ2-5	-	-	TGCGCCAGCAGCTCCTTTCTCAGGGCAGAGACCCAGTACTTC	CASSSFLRAETQYF
TRBV29-1	TRBJ1-1	-	-	TGCAGCGTTTCAGGGAACACTGAAGCTTTCTTT	CSVSGNTEAFF
TRBV7-9	TRBJ2-1	-	TRBD2	TGTGCCAGCAGCTCACCGGGACTAGCAAGGAGTAATGAGCAGTTCTTC	CASSSPGLARSNEQFF
TRBV4-2	TRBJ1-3	-	-	TGTGCCAGCAGCCAAGATCCCTTCCGGGGACGGAACTCTGGAAACACCATATATTTT	CASSQDPFRGRNSGNTIYF
TRBV7-2	TRBJ1-5	-	-	TGTGCCAGCAGCTTGCCTCCTATCGGTCAGCCCCAGCATTTT	CASSLPPIGQPQHF
TRBV18	TRBJ2-1	-	-	TGTGCCAGCTCACCACCGGGCGGAGGGGGTTACAATGAGCAGTTCTTC	CASSPPGGGGYNEQFF
TRBV27	TRBJ2-6	-	-	TGTGCCAGCAGTTGGGGACGGGGGGCCAACGTCCTGACTTTC	CASSWGRGANVLTF
TRBV18	TRBJ2-1	-	-	TGTGCCAGCTCACCATCGAGCTTCAATGAGCAGTTCTTC	CASSPSSFNEQFF
TRBV20-1	TRBJ2-5	few	-	TGCAGTGCTAGAAAAGAGACCCAGTACTTC	CSARKETQYF